These T cell receptor beta chains were read from a single sample in a study of blood T cell repertoires in COVID-19. Here immunoSEQ multiplex PCR was the method, and the copy in TCRdb shows in-frame clones only, minus some. Of 200,000 to 250,000 clones listed, 70% to 85% are singletons. Sequencing was performed on peripheral blood. The receptors here all came from a man between 45 and 60 years old with active or convalescent COVID-19. Both conserved end residues are part of each CDR3. Each record gives: J gene, V gene, CDR3 protein.

j_call: TRBJ2-1
v_call: TRBV10-3
cdr3_aa: CAISEPPASGGLRRGNEQFF

j_call: TRBJ2-1
v_call: TRBV5-1
cdr3_aa: CASSPGLAGNEQFF

j_call: TRBJ1-5
v_call: TRBV2
cdr3_aa: CASSPDIDQPQHF

j_call: TRBJ2-3
v_call: TRBV11-3
cdr3_aa: CASSLVNTDTQYF

j_call: TRBJ1-5
v_call: TRBV3-1/TRBV3-2
cdr3_aa: CASSPDRDQPQHF

j_call: TRBJ1-3
v_call: TRBV6-5
cdr3_aa: CASSYSRASGNTIYF

j_call: TRBJ2-5
v_call: TRBV28
cdr3_aa: CASSSTWREGFETQYF

j_call: TRBJ2-7
v_call: TRBV7-2
cdr3_aa: CASSSGQGRWQYF

j_call: TRBJ1-4
v_call: TRBV2
cdr3_aa: CASTWGGDNEKLFF

j_call: TRBJ1-5
v_call: TRBV19
cdr3_aa: CASSTVTGRNQPQHF

j_call: TRBJ1-1
v_call: TRBV28
cdr3_aa: CASRKGLMNTEAFF

j_call: TRBJ1-2
v_call: TRBV3-1/TRBV3-2
cdr3_aa: CASSQRDYGYTF

j_call: TRBJ2-3
v_call: TRBV18
cdr3_aa: CASSPPRRDQGDTQYF

j_call: TRBJ1-2
v_call: TRBV7-2
cdr3_aa: CASSLVPNYYGYTF

j_call: TRBJ1-2
v_call: TRBV20-1
cdr3_aa: CSASFGQSGYTF

j_call: TRBJ2-2
v_call: TRBV9
cdr3_aa: CASSVEPGLNTGELFF

j_call: TRBJ1-2
v_call: TRBV24-1
cdr3_aa: CATSDSRQANYGYTF

j_call: TRBJ2-3
v_call: TRBV28
cdr3_aa: CASARDSLTDTQYF

j_call: TRBJ1-5
v_call: TRBV18
cdr3_aa: CASSPNAGSNQPQHF

j_call: TRBJ2-3
v_call: TRBV7-3
cdr3_aa: CASSLSPGSRYTQYF

j_call: TRBJ2-7
v_call: TRBV5-4
cdr3_aa: CASSPAPLADYEQYF

j_call: TRBJ1-2
v_call: TRBV5-4
cdr3_aa: CASSFRGPERGYTF

j_call: TRBJ1-2
v_call: TRBV5-6
cdr3_aa: CASSPRGRRSAYTF

j_call: TRBJ1-6
v_call: TRBV19
cdr3_aa: CASTFRDRSNSPLHF

j_call: TRBJ2-2
v_call: TRBV9
cdr3_aa: CASSVGGTVTTGELFF

j_call: TRBJ2-5
v_call: TRBV10-3
cdr3_aa: CAISPPGGRETQYF

j_call: TRBJ2-3
v_call: TRBV2
cdr3_aa: CASSSGGDTQYF

j_call: TRBJ2-1
v_call: TRBV5-1
cdr3_aa: CASSLADRGPSYNEQFF

j_call: TRBJ2-4
v_call: TRBV7-7
cdr3_aa: CASSLINGSVGRDSNKNIQYF

j_call: TRBJ2-1
v_call: TRBV28
cdr3_aa: CASSFAGAGGDEQFF

j_call: TRBJ2-7
v_call: TRBV29-1
cdr3_aa: CSVRTSYEQYF

j_call: TRBJ1-2
v_call: TRBV6-5
cdr3_aa: CASSYSRGSGYGYTF

j_call: TRBJ1-1
v_call: TRBV7-9
cdr3_aa: CASSLIWGLGDTEAFF

j_call: TRBJ1-5
v_call: TRBV30
cdr3_aa: CAWSGAVNQPQHF

j_call: TRBJ2-1
v_call: TRBV2
cdr3_aa: CASTGTGHYNEQFF

j_call: TRBJ2-1
v_call: TRBV5-1
cdr3_aa: CASSLAVDHSYNEQFF

j_call: TRBJ2-7
v_call: TRBV28
cdr3_aa: CASSLTSTYDEQYF

j_call: TRBJ1-5
v_call: TRBV19
cdr3_aa: CASSIVSSGGIQPQHF

j_call: TRBJ2-1
v_call: TRBV7-2
cdr3_aa: CASERGGATYNEQFF